These 26 T cell receptor beta chains came from one sample sequenced in a study of T cell changes during pregnancy in multiple sclerosis. Profiling relied on immunoSEQ multiplex PCR, and the TCRdb table lists in-frame clones only, not all of them. The sample contains about 100,000 clones, around nine tenths of which appear only once. The specimen comprised peripheral blood, sampled in the second trimester of pregnancy. These receptors originate from a female donor with multiple sclerosis, enrolled in a pregnancy study.

The CDR3: CASSYPGLASIGYNEQFF. CDR3 sequence (DNA): TGTGCCAGCAGCTATCCGGGACTAGCCTCCATTGGGTACAATGAGCAGTTCTTC. This chain links TRBV5-8 with TRBJ2-1, with 9 nucleotides matching TRBD2. Per the germline V gene, CDR1 is SGHTS and CDR2 is YDEGEE. The ends lost 3 bases at V and 4 bases at J; junction bases unmatched: 14. The CDR3 has 18 residues.

This clone was counted between two and nine times. The chain uses TRBV28 and TRBJ2-3, with a possible D match to TRBD1 (5 bases). The germline V and J ends were trimmed by 5 bases and 0 bases, with 18 bases remaining between them. Germline CDR1 and CDR2: MDHEN and SYDVKM. The CDR3 sequence is 17 residues long. In nucleotides, the CDR3 is TGTGCCAGCAGTACAGGTTATAGTGTTTCTAGCACAGATACGCAGTATTTT. As protein: CASSTGYSVSSTDTQYF.

The chain is built from TRBV13 and TRBJ2-7; 8 bases match TRBD1. V shed 1 base and J 2 bases; nucleotides not matched to a gene: 7. Germline-derived CDR1 and CDR2 are PRHDT and FYEKMQ (reference sequence). There are 16 residues in the CDR3. The chain's CDR3 is CASSLALQTGAYEQYF. Written as DNA, the CDR3 is TGTGCCAGCAGCTTAGCGCTACAGACAGGGGCCTACGAGCAGTACTTC. The full variable domain, with the rest looked up from reference TRBV13 and TRBJ2-7, is AAGVIQSPRHLIKEKRETATLKCYPIPRHDTVYWYQQGPGQDPQFLISFYEKMQSDKGSIPDRFSAQQFSDYHSELNMSSLELGDSALYFCASSLALQTGAYEQYFGPGTRLTVT.

The chain employs TRBV7-3 and TRBJ2-7; D perhaps matches TRBD1 (6 bases). The CDR3 consists of 13 residues. Germline CDR1 and CDR2: SGHTA and FQGTGA. Between the trimmed V and J ends, which lost 1 base and 6 bases, there was a span of 10 bases. This CDR3 reads CASSLSTGSEQYF. The CDR3 DNA follows: TGTGCCAGCAGCTTAAGTACAGGGTCCGAGCAGTACTTC.

The chain joins TRBV5-4 to TRBJ1-2; possibly TRBD1 for D (6 bases). CDR1 and CDR2 (germline): SGHNT, YYREEE (reference sequence). CDR3 length: 14 residues. The V and J ends lost 4 bases and 5 bases respectively, with 15 bases between them. The CDR3 spells CASSAGWQGYGYTF. Here the CDR3 DNA reads TGTGCCAGCAGCGCTGGGTGGCAGGGGTATGGCTACACCTTC. Full variable domain (outside the CDR3, taken from reference TRBV5-4 and TRBJ1-2): ETGVTQSPTHLIKTRGQQVTLRCSSQSGHNTVSWYQQALGQGPQFIFQYYREEENGRGNFPPRFSGLQFPNYSSELNVNALELDDSALYLCASSAGWQGYGYTFGSGTRLTVV.

This chain links TRBV29-1 with TRBJ2-1, with D tentatively TRBD2 (5 bases). V lost 4 bases to trimming and J lost 6 bases, with 13 bases between them. The germline V gene encodes CDR1 SQVTM and CDR2 ANQGSEA. The CDR3 runs to 13 residues. CDR3 in amino acids: CSVATGGVNEQFF. CDR3 nucleotides: TGCAGCGTTGCTACCGGAGGAGTCAATGAGCAGTTCTTC.

The J gene is TRBJ1-5, the V gene TRBV28, with D possibly matching TRBD1 (6 bases). In germline, CDR1 is MDHEN, CDR2 SYDVKM. Trimming shortened V by 5 bases and J by 0 bases, and 17 bases separated the two germline ends. The CDR3 runs to 17 residues. CDR3 in amino acids: CASSGGGTYYSNQPQHF. The DNA for the CDR3 is TGTGCCAGCAGTGGAGGTGGGACATACTATAGCAATCAGCCCCAGCATTTT.

This rearrangement joins TRBV5-1 to TRBJ1-6, with TRBD1 matching 9 bases. The V and J ends lost 3 bases and 7 bases, in that order; junction bases with no gene match: 2. The length of the CDR3 is 14 residues. CDR1 SGHRS and CDR2 YFSETQ come from the germline V gene. This CDR3 reads CASSSDRGNSPLHF. The DNA of the CDR3 is TGCGCCAGCAGCTCGGACAGGGGCAATTCACCCCTCCACTTT.

This clone was detected only a few times. V gene TRBV18 combines with J gene TRBJ2-2, with a tentative D call TRBD2 (6 bases). The V gene's germline CDR1 is KGHSH and CDR2 LQKENI. The germline V and J ends were trimmed by 1 base and 1 base, with 7 bases remaining between them. This CDR3 is built from 15 residues. The CDR3 is CASSPRGLNTGELFF. The CDR3 bases are TGTGCCAGCTCACCACGGGGACTGAACACCGGGGAGCTGTTTTTT.

The chain combines TRBV21-1 with TRBJ2-5; the table's TRBD1 call for D was not verified on the DNA. TRBV21-1 is described as a pseudogene. There are 15 residues in the CDR3. The CDR3 DNA is TGTGCCAGCAGCAAAGGGGACAGGGGGAGGGAGACCCAGTACTTC. Its translation is CASSKGDRGRETQYF.

The chain links TRBV5-1 to TRBJ2-7, with D possibly being TRBD1 (7 bases). The CDR3 extends over 14 amino acids. Trimming removed 4 bases at V and 4 bases at J, with 15 bases between. The germline V gene has CDR1 SGHRS and CDR2 YFSETQ. The CDR3 reads CASSLQGTHYEQYF. CDR3 coding DNA: TGCGCCAGCAGCCTACAGGGGACTCATTACGAGCAGTACTTC.

This clone was detected a few times. The J gene is TRBJ1-1, the V gene TRBV5-4; 7 bases match TRBD1. The CDR3 contains 14 residues. The V segment lost 3 bases and the J segment 4 bases; nucleotides outside the gene matches: 6. The germline V gene has CDR1 SGHNT and CDR2 YYREEE (reference sequence). CDR3 sequence (DNA): TGTGCCAGCAGCTCTCCCAGGGGGAGCACTGAAGCTTTCTTT. It codes for CASSSPRGSTEAFF.

The chain links TRBV7-2 to TRBJ1-2, with TRBD1 matching over 10 bases. The V segment lost 1 base and the J segment 3 bases; nucleotides outside the gene matches: 2. This CDR3 has 15 residues. Germline V CDR1 and CDR2: SGHTA, FQGNSA. CDR3 DNA: TGTGCCAGCAGCTTAGTAGGGACAGGGGACTATGGCTACACCTTC. Amino acids: CASSLVGTGDYGYTF.

This chain links TRBV5-1 with TRBJ2-3, with TRBD2 identical over 14 bases. In germline, CDR1 is SGHRS, CDR2 YFSETQ. After removal of 3 bases from V and 4 bases from J, the junction contained 4 bases not matched to a gene. The CDR3 spans 16 residues. CDR3 sequence: CASSWGLAGVSDTQYF. The CDR3, as DNA: TGCGCCAGCAGCTGGGGACTAGCGGGAGTCTCAGATACGCAGTATTTT.

This chain joins TRBV4-1 and TRBJ2-1; D gene uncertain. This CDR3 is built from 15 residues. V shed 6 bases and J shed 0 bases, with 12 bases lying between them. CDR1 and CDR2 from the germline V gene are MGHRA and YSYEKL. The CDR3 DNA is TGCGCCAGCAGTCCCGACCGGAGCTCCTACAATGAGCAGTTCTTC. Translating it yields CASSPDRSSYNEQFF.

This sequence joins TRBV6-5 and TRBJ1-2, with 8 bases identical to TRBD1. The J segment lost 5 bases and the V segment lost 6 bases, leaving 8 bases of the junction unmatched. Germline V gives CDR1 MNHEY, CDR2 SVGAGI. The CDR3 spans 14 residues. The CDR3 region has the DNA TGTGCCAGCAGCAAGGACAGGGAGCGGTATGGCTACACCTTC. Translating it yields CASSKDRERYGYTF.

V is TRBV5-1 and J is TRBJ1-2; 10 nucleotides align to TRBD1. CDR3 length equals 13 residues. In germline, CDR1 is SGHRS, CDR2 YFSETQ. V gave up 3 bases and J gave up 6 bases; unmatched junction bases: 2. The CDR3 sequence: CASSWGQGNGYTF. The CDR3, as DNA: TGCGCCAGCAGCTGGGGACAGGGGAATGGCTACACCTTC.

This chain connects TRBV7-8 to TRBJ2-7; D ambiguous. With 5 bases removed from V and 4 bases from J, the gap between germline ends came to 9 bases. The CDR3 consists of 12 residues. Germline CDR1 and CDR2: SGHVS and FQNEAQ. The CDR3 loop reads CASSLNMYEQYF. The CDR3, as DNA: TGTGCCAGCAGCCTAAATATGTACGAGCAGTACTTC.

The chain couples TRBV4-2 to TRBJ1-4; D is possibly TRBD1 (5 bases). Trimming cost V 0 bases and J 8 bases, with 16 bases left between them. The CDR3 consists of 16 residues. Germline V gene lookup returns CDR1 LGHNA and CDR2 YNFKEQ. The CDR3 DNA follows: TGTGCCAGCAGCCAAGAGGGGCGAGATATGAGGGAAAAACTGTTTTTT. Translating gives CASSQEGRDMREKLFF.

This chain links TRBV19 with TRBJ2-5; no clear D. CDR3 length: 13 amino acids. Germline lookup yields CDR1 LNHDA and CDR2 SQIVND (reference sequence). V lost 2 bases, J lost 5 bases, and 9 bases lay in between. For the CDR3, the DNA is TGTGCCAGTAGTATAAACGGTTGGGAGACCCAGTACTTC. Protein product: CASSINGWETQYF.

V gene TRBV7-8 combines with J gene TRBJ1-1; 7 nucleotides match TRBD1. The CDR3 has 13 amino acids. V lost 5 bases to trimming and J lost 1 base; unmatched junction nucleotides: 1. Germline CDR1 reads SGHVS; CDR2 reads FQNEAQ. The CDR3 reads CASSRTGNTEAFF. CDR3 in DNA: TGTGCCAGCAGCCGGACAGGGAACACTGAAGCTTTCTTT.

CDR3 loop: CASRTQRQGEQFF. The CDR3, as DNA: TGTGCCAGCAGAACCCAGAGGCAAGGTGAGCAGTTCTTC. This rearrangement joins TRBV2 to TRBJ2-1; no definite D call. Germline V lookup: CDR1 SNHLY, CDR2 FYNNEI. The ends were cut back, 6 bases at V and 9 bases at J, with 15 bases in the middle. CDR3 length: 13 residues. The whole variable domain, remainder taken from reference TRBV2 and TRBJ2-1, is EPEVTQTPSHQVTQMGQEVILRCVPISNHLYFYWYRQILGQKVEFLVSFYNNEISEKSEIFDDQFSVERPDGSNFTLKIRSTKLEDSAMYFCASRTQRQGEQFFGPGTRLTVL.

The chain joins TRBV21-1 to TRBJ1-4. TRBV21-1 is recorded as a pseudogene. This CDR3 spans 15 amino acids. The CDR3 DNA sequence: TGTGCCAGCAGCAAAAACGGACTGAGTAATGAAAAACTGTTTTTT. Its translation: CASSKNGLSNEKLFF.

V usage is TRBV9 and J usage is TRBJ2-3; 12 bases match TRBD2. There are 19 residues in the CDR3. The germline gives CDR1 SGDLS, CDR2 YYNGEE. Germline trimming cut 3 bases from V and 0 bases from J; bases unmatched to any gene: 11. CDR3 sequence (DNA): TGTGCCAGCAGCGCAACTCCGGGACTAGCGGGCCCTAGCACAGATACGCAGTATTTT. Translating gives CASSATPGLAGPSTDTQYF.

The chain links TRBV10-3 to TRBJ2-3; D might be TRBD1 (5 bases). Germline V gene lookup returns CDR1 ENHRY and CDR2 SYGVKD. Trimming took off 8 bases at V and 5 bases at J, with 11 bases between the two ends. The CDR3 runs 12 residues. CDR3 nucleotides: TGTGCCATCTCCATAAGGGGAGATACGCAGTATTTT. It specifies CAISIRGDTQYF.

CDR3 amino acids: CASGGLAGGEQFF. CDR3 bases: TGTGCCAGCGGGGGACTAGCGGGGGGTGAGCAGTTCTTC. The genes are TRBV7-2 and TRBJ2-1, with TRBD2 matching over 15 bases. The CDR3 covers 13 residues. The V gene's germline CDR1 is SGHTA and CDR2 FQGNSA. With 8 bases clipped from V and 9 bases from J, the junction kept 2 bases outside the gene matches. Full variable domain (rest looked up from reference TRBV7-2 and TRBJ2-1): GAGVSQSPSNKVTEKGKDVELRCDPISGHTALYWYRQSLGQGLEFLIYFQGNSAPDKSGLPSDRFSAERTGGSVSTLTIQRTQQEDSAVYLCASGGLAGGEQFFGPGTRLTVL.